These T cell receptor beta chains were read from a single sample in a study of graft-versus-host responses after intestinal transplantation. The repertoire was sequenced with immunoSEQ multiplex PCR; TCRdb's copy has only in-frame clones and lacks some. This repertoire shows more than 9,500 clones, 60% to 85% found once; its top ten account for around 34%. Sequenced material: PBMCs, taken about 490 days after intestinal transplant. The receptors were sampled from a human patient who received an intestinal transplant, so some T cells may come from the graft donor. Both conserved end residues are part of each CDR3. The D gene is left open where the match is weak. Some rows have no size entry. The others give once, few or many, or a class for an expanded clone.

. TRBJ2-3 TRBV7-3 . CASSLGLGADTQYF TGTGCCAGCAGCTTAGGGCTAGGGGCCGATACGCAGTATTTT
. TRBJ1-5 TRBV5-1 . CASSSTGYDRPQHF TGCGCCAGCAGCTCCACGGGGTACGACCGGCCCCAGCATTTT
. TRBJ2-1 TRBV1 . CTSSQDPGLARGNSEQFF TGCACCAGCAGCCAAGATCCCGGACTAGCGAGAGGGAATAGTGAGCAGTTCTTC
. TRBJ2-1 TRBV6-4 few CASSDSSYNEQFF TGTGCCAGCAGTGACTCTAGCTACAATGAGCAGTTCTTC
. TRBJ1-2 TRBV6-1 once CASSRLGYTF TGTGCCAGCAGCCGGTTAGGCTACACCTTC
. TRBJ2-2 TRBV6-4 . CASSDKSAGELFF TGCGCCAGCAGTGACAAGAGTGCTGGGGAGCTGTTTTTT
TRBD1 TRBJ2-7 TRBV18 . CASSSPGQHSYEQYF TGTGCCAGCTCATCTCCGGGACAGCACAGCTACGAGCAGTACTTC
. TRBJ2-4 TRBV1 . CTSSHAAGDFKNIQYF TGCACCAGCAGCCATGCAGCGGGGGACTTCAAAAACATTCAGTACTTC
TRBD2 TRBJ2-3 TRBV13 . CASSLGRPGLAGGPYSTDTQYF TGTGCCAGCAGCTTAGGCAGACCGGGACTAGCGGGAGGCCCTTATAGCACAGATACGCAGTATTTT
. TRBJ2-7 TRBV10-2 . CASSEPIVVGEQYF TGCGCCAGCAGTGAGCCAATTGTGGTAGGGGAGCAGTACTTC
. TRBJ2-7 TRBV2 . CASRDNSYEQYF TGTGCCAGCAGGGACAACTCCTACGAGCAGTACTTC
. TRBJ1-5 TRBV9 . CASSVGTSFNQPQHF TGTGCCAGCAGCGTAGGGACATCCTTCAATCAGCCCCAGCATTTT
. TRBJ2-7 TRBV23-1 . CASSQSKQGPPEEQYF TGCGCCAGCAGTCAAAGTAAACAAGGTCCCCCGGAAGAGCAGTACTTC
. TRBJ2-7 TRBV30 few CAWSVGSYEQYF TGTGCCTGGAGTGTAGGGAGCTACGAGCAGTACTTC
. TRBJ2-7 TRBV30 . CAWSLLGTGEQYF TGTGCCTGGAGTCTTCTAGGCACGGGGGAGCAGTACTTC
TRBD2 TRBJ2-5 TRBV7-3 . CASSPGLAGVETQYF TGTGCCAGCAGCCCAGGACTAGCGGGAGTTGAGACCCAGTACTTC
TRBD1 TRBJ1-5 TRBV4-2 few CASSRSTGSDQPQHF TGTGCCAGCAGCCGATCGACAGGGAGCGATCAGCCCCAGCATTTT
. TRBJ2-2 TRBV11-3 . CASSLGQGGAGELFF TGTGCCAGCAGCTTAGGACAGGGAGGTGCCGGGGAGCTGTTTTTT
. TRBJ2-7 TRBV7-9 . CASSYVRRLDLPYEQYF TGTGCCAGCAGCTACGTGAGGAGGTTAGACCTCCCCTACGAGCAGTACTTC
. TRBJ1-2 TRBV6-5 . CATSSQGANYGYTF TGTGCCACCTCATCCCAGGGAGCTAACTATGGCTACACCTTC
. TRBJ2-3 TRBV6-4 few CASSDSASPSTDTQYF TGTGCCAGCAGTGACTCGGCGAGCCCTAGCACAGATACGCAGTATTTT
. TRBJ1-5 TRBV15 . CATSRDQGASQPQHF TGTGCCACCAGCAGAGACCAAGGGGCTAGTCAGCCCCAGCATTTT
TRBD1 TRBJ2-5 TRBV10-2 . CASSPSGTGGQETQYF TGCGCCAGCAGTCCCTCCGGGACAGGGGGACAAGAGACCCAGTACTTC
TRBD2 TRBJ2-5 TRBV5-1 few CASSPRLAEGGETQYF TGCGCCAGCAGCCCCAGACTAGCGGAGGGGGGTGAGACCCAGTACTTC